This T cell receptor (beta chain) stems from a study of OX40 agonist ivuxolimab in advanced cancers. Libraries were prepared by immunoSEQ multiplex PCR; TCRdb keeps only in-frame clonotypes and omits some of them. The sample has 55,000 to 85,000 clones, about 90% seen once; the top ten hold approximately 1.4%. The CDR3 has 13 amino acids. Trimming took 5 bases from V and 0 from J, leaving 5 bases between them. Germline V gene lookup returns CDR1 SGHTA and CDR2 FQGTGA. The TCR sequence derives from an adult with an advanced solid tumor such as melanoma, head and neck, liver or kidney cancer. This sequence joins TRBV7-3 and TRBJ1-3; D is undetermined. Sequencing used CD4+ or CD8+ T cells sorted from blood, obtained in a trial of the OX40 agonist ivuxolimab. In DNA form, the CDR3 reads TGTGCCAGCAGCCCTGACTCTGGAAACACCATATATTTT. It translates to CASSPDSGNTIYF. Variable domain in full (rest from reference TRBV7-3 and TRBJ1-3): GAGVSQTPSNKVTEKGKYVELRCDPISGHTALYWYRQSLGQGPEFLIYFQGTGAADDSGLPNDRFFAVRPEGSVSTLKIQRTERGDSAVYLCASSPDSGNTIYFGEGSWLTVV.